The rows below give T cell receptor beta chains drawn from one sample of a study of graft-versus-host responses after intestinal transplantation. Method: immunoSEQ multiplex PCR; TCRdb's copy keeps in-frame clones and lacks some. The table lists roughly 20,000 clones, 50% to 70% of them singletons, with approximately 1% in the top ten. The sequencing here drew on alloreactive CD4+ T cells from a mixed lymphocyte reaction culture, taken before intestinal transplant. The receptors shown here come from a human patient who received an intestinal transplant. CDR3s include the opening cysteine and the closing phenylalanine or tryptophan. D genes are given only for firm matches. For some rows the clone size is stated as once, few or many, or as a class when expanded; others skip it.

j_gene: TRBJ2-7; v_gene: TRBV28; d_gene: TRBD1; abundance: few; CDR3aa: CASRVPGQGYEQYF; CDR3nt: TGTGCCAGCAGAGTCCCGGGACAGGGGTACGAGCAGTACTTC
j_gene: TRBJ1-1; v_gene: TRBV7-6; d_gene: NA; abundance: few; CDR3aa: CASSLRLNTEAFF; CDR3nt: TGTGCCAGCAGCTTACGTTTGAACACTGAAGCTTTCTTT
j_gene: TRBJ2-5; v_gene: TRBV5-1; d_gene: NA; abundance: NA; CDR3aa: CASSLGQGKETQYF; CDR3nt: TGCGCCAGCAGCTTGGGCCAGGGGAAAGAGACCCAGTACTTC
j_gene: TRBJ2-4; v_gene: TRBV19; d_gene: TRBD2; abundance: NA; CDR3aa: CASSRTSGSGAKNIQYF; CDR3nt: TGTGCCAGTAGCCGGACTAGCGGGAGTGGGGCCAAAAACATTCAGTACTTC
j_gene: TRBJ2-7; v_gene: TRBV11-2; d_gene: TRBD2; abundance: NA; CDR3aa: CASSLVLAGGYSYEQYF; CDR3nt: TGTGCCAGCAGCTTAGTCCTAGCGGGGGGCTACTCCTACGAGCAGTACTTC
j_gene: TRBJ2-5; v_gene: TRBV5-4; d_gene: TRBD2; abundance: NA; CDR3aa: CASSSPASGQETQYF; CDR3nt: TGTGCCAGCAGCTCCCCGGCTAGCGGACAAGAGACCCAGTACTTC
j_gene: TRBJ1-1; v_gene: TRBV28; d_gene: NA; abundance: NA; CDR3aa: CASSLLQEVGTEAFF; CDR3nt: TGTGCCAGCAGTTTATTGCAGGAGGTAGGTACTGAAGCTTTCTTT
j_gene: TRBJ2-3; v_gene: TRBV9; d_gene: TRBD1; abundance: NA; CDR3aa: CASSVGQAVTQYF; CDR3nt: TGTGCCAGCAGCGTTGGACAGGCGGTTACGCAGTATTTT
j_gene: TRBJ2-3; v_gene: TRBV10-3; d_gene: TRBD2; abundance: NA; CDR3aa: CAISLLAGKGADTQYF; CDR3nt: TGTGCCATCAGCCTCCTAGCGGGAAAAGGGGCAGATACGCAGTATTTT
j_gene: TRBJ2-3; v_gene: TRBV29-1; d_gene: NA; abundance: NA; CDR3aa: CSVSIADTQYF; CDR3nt: TGCAGCGTTTCCATTGCAGATACGCAGTATTTT
j_gene: TRBJ2-7; v_gene: TRBV27; d_gene: NA; abundance: few; CDR3aa: CASSLGRRNEQYF; CDR3nt: TGTGCCAGCAGTTTAGGGCGTCGAAACGAGCAGTACTTC
j_gene: TRBJ1-3; v_gene: TRBV2; d_gene: NA; abundance: NA; CDR3aa: CASLRLSTVSGNTIYF; CDR3nt: TGTGCCAGCCTCCGCCTCTCGACAGTGTCTGGAAACACCATATATTTT
j_gene: TRBJ2-7; v_gene: TRBV2; d_gene: NA; abundance: few; CDR3aa: CASTSQGFYEQYF; CDR3nt: TGTGCCAGCACCTCCCAGGGGTTCTACGAGCAGTACTTC
j_gene: TRBJ2-4; v_gene: TRBV19; d_gene: NA; abundance: NA; CDR3aa: CASSRTVSPVQYF; CDR3nt: TGTGCCAGTAGTAGGACAGTCAGCCCCGTTCAGTACTTC
j_gene: TRBJ2-7; v_gene: TRBV29-1; d_gene: NA; abundance: NA; CDR3aa: CSVNGDTEQYF; CDR3nt: TGCAGCGTTAATGGGGACACCGAGCAGTACTTC
j_gene: TRBJ1-2; v_gene: TRBV19; d_gene: TRBD1; abundance: few; CDR3aa: CASSIGRGHGYTF; CDR3nt: TGTGCCAGTAGTATAGGCAGGGGGCATGGCTACACCTTC
j_gene: TRBJ2-5; v_gene: TRBV29-1; d_gene: NA; abundance: NA; CDR3aa: CSVRWLQETQYF; CDR3nt: TGCAGCGTTCGATGGCTGCAAGAGACCCAGTACTTC
j_gene: TRBJ1-2; v_gene: TRBV6-5; d_gene: TRBD1; abundance: NA; CDR3aa: CASSYLTRGLGGYTF; CDR3nt: TGTGCCAGCAGTTACTTAACTAGGGGGCTCGGGGGCTACACCTTC
j_gene: TRBJ2-1; v_gene: TRBV6-5; d_gene: NA; abundance: once; CDR3aa: CASSPAGTYNEQFF; CDR3nt: TGTGCCAGCAGCCCCGCGGGGACCTACAATGAGCAGTTCTTC
j_gene: TRBJ1-1; v_gene: TRBV11-2; d_gene: NA; abundance: few; CDR3aa: CASRSGLWGTEAFF; CDR3nt: TGTGCCAGCAGATCGGGACTGTGGGGTACTGAAGCTTTCTTT
j_gene: TRBJ2-3; v_gene: TRBV19; d_gene: TRBD2; abundance: NA; CDR3aa: CASSPLGLAGGKGPQYF; CDR3nt: TGTGCCAGTAGTCCACTGGGACTAGCGGGAGGGAAGGGGCCGCAGTATTTT
j_gene: TRBJ2-5; v_gene: TRBV18; d_gene: NA; abundance: NA; CDR3aa: CASSPSFETQYF; CDR3nt: TGTGCCAGCTCACCGTCTTTTGAGACCCAGTACTTC
j_gene: TRBJ2-1; v_gene: TRBV7-9; d_gene: TRBD2; abundance: NA; CDR3aa: CASSLALLAVGLHGNEQFF; CDR3nt: TGTGCCAGCAGCTTAGCGCTCCTAGCGGTGGGGCTCCATGGCAATGAGCAGTTCTTC
j_gene: TRBJ2-4; v_gene: TRBV2; d_gene: TRBD2; abundance: few; CDR3aa: CASRGLAGSRAKNIQYF; CDR3nt: TGTGCCAGCAGGGGACTAGCGGGGAGCCGAGCCAAAAACATTCAGTACTTC
j_gene: TRBJ2-7; v_gene: TRBV21-1; d_gene: NA; abundance: NA; CDR3aa: CASSKDLRQGSPYEQYF; CDR3nt: TGTGCCAGCAGCAAAGATTTACGGCAGGGATCCCCCTACGAGCAGTACTTC
j_gene: TRBJ1-1; v_gene: TRBV19; d_gene: NA; abundance: few; CDR3aa: CASSGRTGNTEAFF; CDR3nt: TGTGCCAGTAGTGGACGAACAGGGAACACTGAAGCTTTCTTT
j_gene: TRBJ2-7; v_gene: TRBV19; d_gene: NA; abundance: NA; CDR3aa: CASSRSGATSYEQYF; CDR3nt: TGTGCCAGTAGTAGATCCGGAGCCACCTCCTACGAGCAGTACTTC
j_gene: TRBJ2-2; v_gene: TRBV7-9; d_gene: TRBD2; abundance: NA; CDR3aa: CASIRSSGSTNTGELFF; CDR3nt: TGTGCCAGCATTCGTAGTAGCGGGAGTACGAACACCGGGGAGCTGTTTTTT
j_gene: TRBJ1-5; v_gene: TRBV27; d_gene: NA; abundance: once; CDR3aa: CASTYSYQPQHF; CDR3nt: TGTGCCAGCACCTACAGTTATCAGCCCCAGCATTTT
j_gene: TRBJ2-5; v_gene: TRBV5-5; d_gene: NA; abundance: few; CDR3aa: CASTFFGNYQETQYF; CDR3nt: TGTGCCAGCACCTTTTTTGGCAATTACCAAGAGACCCAGTACTTC
j_gene: TRBJ1-1; v_gene: TRBV6-1; d_gene: NA; abundance: few; CDR3aa: CASTGGRWNTEAFF; CDR3nt: TGTGCCAGCACCGGGGGGCGGTGGAACACTGAAGCTTTCTTT
j_gene: TRBJ1-2; v_gene: TRBV2; d_gene: TRBD1; abundance: medium-sized; CDR3aa: CASSQTGPGGYTF; CDR3nt: TGTGCCAGCAGCCAGACAGGGCCTGGGGGCTACACCTTC
j_gene: TRBJ1-2; v_gene: TRBV7-9; d_gene: NA; abundance: NA; CDR3aa: CASSSRTEVYGYTF; CDR3nt: TGTGCCAGCAGCAGCCGGACAGAGGTATATGGCTACACCTTC
j_gene: TRBJ2-2; v_gene: TRBV2; d_gene: TRBD2; abundance: few; CDR3aa: CASSPLAGANTGELFF; CDR3nt: TGTGCCAGCAGCCCGCTAGCGGGGGCGAACACCGGGGAGCTGTTTTTT
j_gene: TRBJ1-4; v_gene: TRBV18; d_gene: TRBD1; abundance: NA; CDR3aa: CASSGTANEKLFF; CDR3nt: TGTGCCAGCTCAGGGACAGCTAATGAAAAACTGTTTTTT
j_gene: TRBJ1-5; v_gene: TRBV6-1; d_gene: NA; abundance: few; CDR3aa: CASSSQGHGQPQHF; CDR3nt: TGTGCCAGCAGTTCTCAGGGGCACGGTCAGCCCCAGCATTTT
j_gene: TRBJ2-3; v_gene: TRBV29-1; d_gene: TRBD1; abundance: NA; CDR3aa: CSVGTGADTQYF; CDR3nt: TGCAGCGTCGGGACAGGGGCAGATACGCAGTATTTT
j_gene: TRBJ2-3; v_gene: TRBV5-6; d_gene: NA; abundance: NA; CDR3aa: CASSLDRRDTQYF; CDR3nt: TGTGCCAGCAGCTTGGACAGGAGAGATACGCAGTATTTT
j_gene: TRBJ2-2; v_gene: TRBV5-5; d_gene: NA; abundance: NA; CDR3aa: CASSQVLDSSNTGELFF; CDR3nt: TGTGCCAGCAGCCAAGTTCTTGACAGCTCGAACACCGGGGAGCTGTTTTTT
j_gene: TRBJ2-1; v_gene: TRBV7-2; d_gene: TRBD2; abundance: NA; CDR3aa: CASSSRRLAGVGEQFF; CDR3nt: TGTGCCAGCAGCTCTCGTAGACTAGCGGGGGTAGGTGAGCAGTTCTTC
j_gene: TRBJ1-2; v_gene: TRBV2; d_gene: NA; abundance: few; CDR3aa: CASRGLSSGGYTF; CDR3nt: TGTGCCAGCAGGGGTCTTAGTTCGGGTGGCTACACCTTC
j_gene: TRBJ2-7; v_gene: TRBV4-1; d_gene: TRBD1; abundance: NA; CDR3aa: CASSRGDRGNYEQYF; CDR3nt: TGCGCCAGCAGCCGAGGGGACAGGGGGAACTACGAGCAGTACTTC
j_gene: TRBJ2-5; v_gene: TRBV6-4; d_gene: NA; abundance: NA; CDR3aa: CASSETVAGTQYF; CDR3nt: TGTGCCAGCAGTGAGACGGTGGCGGGGACCCAGTACTTC
j_gene: TRBJ1-5; v_gene: TRBV21-1; d_gene: NA; abundance: NA; CDR3aa: CASSDYDRSSNQPQHF; CDR3nt: TGTGCCAGCAGCGACTACGACAGGAGTAGCAATCAGCCCCAGCATTTT
j_gene: TRBJ1-2; v_gene: TRBV10-3; d_gene: NA; abundance: NA; CDR3aa: CAISAGPLSPGYTF; CDR3nt: TGTGCCATCAGTGCAGGGCCCCTTAGTCCTGGCTACACCTTC
j_gene: TRBJ1-1; v_gene: TRBV5-1; d_gene: NA; abundance: few; CDR3aa: CASSLTVNTEAFF; CDR3nt: TGCGCCAGCAGCTTGACAGTTAACACTGAAGCTTTCTTT
j_gene: TRBJ2-1; v_gene: TRBV21-1; d_gene: NA; abundance: NA; CDR3aa: CASSDTTYNEQFF; CDR3nt: TGTGCCAGCAGCGACACAACCTACAATGAGCAGTTCTTC
j_gene: TRBJ2-3; v_gene: TRBV5-4; d_gene: NA; abundance: NA; CDR3aa: CASSPLRQGTDTQYF; CDR3nt: TGTGCCAGCAGCCCATTACGACAGGGCACAGATACGCAGTATTTT
j_gene: TRBJ1-3; v_gene: TRBV28; d_gene: NA; abundance: NA; CDR3aa: CASRAPGARGNTIYF; CDR3nt: TGTGCCAGCAGAGCCCCAGGTGCGCGAGGAAACACCATATATTTT
j_gene: TRBJ2-2; v_gene: TRBV10-2; d_gene: TRBD2; abundance: NA; CDR3aa: CASRASGGGELFF; CDR3nt: TGCGCCAGCAGGGCTTCGGGGGGCGGGGAGCTGTTTTTT
j_gene: TRBJ2-5; v_gene: TRBV19; d_gene: NA; abundance: NA; CDR3aa: CASRNLGRVQETQYF; CDR3nt: TGTGCCAGTAGGAATCTCGGCAGGGTCCAAGAGACCCAGTACTTC
j_gene: TRBJ1-1; v_gene: TRBV29-1; d_gene: TRBD1; abundance: NA; CDR3aa: CSVGTGRTNTEAFF; CDR3nt: TGCAGCGTTGGGACAGGAAGGACGAACACTGAAGCTTTCTTT